The present T cell receptor beta chain was sequenced within a study of blood T cell repertoires in COVID-19. On the study more broadly: Samples taken during acute and convalescent COVID-19 were collected in the United States, Italy and Spain.

The repertoire was sequenced with immunoSEQ multiplex PCR; TCRdb's copy has only in-frame clones and lacks some. The sample consists of some 180,000 clones, 75% to 90% of them appearing once. Source material: peripheral blood. This receptor was identified in a woman aged 40 to 49 with COVID-19, enrolled during active disease.

CDR3 DNA sequence: TGTGCCAGCGCCGCGGGACTAGACTACGAGCAGTACTTC. Translating it yields CASAAGLDYEQYF. V is TRBV5-4 and J is TRBJ2-7; the match to TRBD2 covers 8 bases. The germline gives CDR1 SGHNT, CDR2 YYREEE (reference sequence). This CDR3 region has 13 residues. Trimming removed 7 bases from V and 3 bases from J; junction bases left unmatched: 6. The full variable domain, rest sourced from reference TRBV5-4 and TRBJ2-7, is ETGVTQSPTHLIKTRGQQVTLRCSSQSGHNTVSWYQQALGQGPQFIFQYYREEENGRGNFPPRFSGLQFPNYSSELNVNALELDDSALYLCASAAGLDYEQYFGPGTRLTVT.